This T cell receptor beta chain is from a study of shared clonotypes between healthy human individuals. This table comes from immunoSEQ multiplex PCR, and its TCRdb copy is limited to in-frame clones, with some not included. The sample comprises around 1 million clones, over 60% of which are singletons, and about 1.5% rests with the top ten. This CDR3 is built from 15 residues. Germline loops: CDR1 SGHTA, CDR2 FQGNSA. The V gene end was trimmed by 1 base and the J gene end by 4 bases; junction bases not matched to a gene: 3. V usage is TRBV7-2 and J usage is TRBJ2-2; 7 bases fit TRBD1. The clonotype originates from a man younger than 35 in good health. Sequencing was performed on memory CD4+ T cells sorted from blood. Subset denoted: CD45RA-negative fraction. In DNA form, the CDR3 reads TGTGCCAGCAGCTTAGTACAGGGGACCACCGGGGAGCTGTTTTTT. Encoded protein: CASSLVQGTTGELFF.